Shown below are 18 T cell receptor beta chains from a single sample sequenced in a study of regulatory T cells in long-lasting Graves disease. According to the study, TCR beta libraries were built with iRepertoire HTBI primers and CDR3-region Arm-PCR. TCRdb redid the calling of the multiplex PCR reads with MiXCR, one entry per CDR3 protein. The profile covers 500,000 to 700,000 distinct CDR3 sequences, with about 32% appearing a single time and around 42% taken by the ten largest. Regarding time point: persistent/refractory GD, antithyroid drugs over 5 years with positive TRAb. The TCR library used RNA extracted from PBMCs. The sample was peripheral blood mononuclear cells (PBMCs), taken when the disease was refractory, from a patient treated with antithyroid drugs. Every receptor here comes from a female donor with Graves disease.

This rearrangement joins TRBV5-1 to TRBJ2-7; tentative D call: TRBD2 (6 bases). Germline V lookup: CDR1 SGHRS, CDR2 YFSETQ. The CDR3 length is 16 residues. V was clipped by 0 bases and J by 2 bases, with 15 bases between them. The CDR3 DNA is TGCGCCAGCAGCTTGGAGGGGACTCATGTCCCCTACGAGCAGTACTTC. The encoded protein is CASSLEGTHVPYEQYF.

This clonotype showed up just a few times. The genes are TRBV11-2 and TRBJ1-5; possible D gene TRBD1, 6 bases. The germline V gene has CDR1 SGHAT and CDR2 FQNNGV. The CDR3 is made up of 16 amino acids. V lost 0 bases and J lost 6, with 15 bases in between. CDR3 nucleotides: TGTGCCAGCAGCTTAGATGGCGCAGGGGCTACTCAGCCCCAGCATTTT. Its protein is CASSLDGAGATQPQHF.

This clonotype was detected many times. This sequence joins TRBV12-3 or TRBV12-4 and TRBJ2-5, with 12 bases aligning to TRBD2. The CDR3 runs to 17 residues. Unmatched junction bases numbered 7, after V lost 4 bases and J lost 1 base. CDR3 loop: CASSSRGGLAGQETQYF. In nucleotides, the CDR3 is TGTGCCAGCAGTTCTAGAGGGGGACTAGCGGGCCAAGAGACCCAGTACTTC.

The CDR3 region is CASSYRDRGGSTDTQYF. The CDR3 coding sequence is TGTGCCAGCAGTTACCGGGACAGGGGGGGATCCACAGATACGCAGTATTTT. J is TRBJ2-3 and V is TRBV12-3 or TRBV12-4; 11 nucleotides line up with TRBD1. J was trimmed by 2 bases and V by 4 bases; bases with no gene match: 8. The CDR3 is 17 amino acids.

This sequence joins TRBV29-1 and TRBJ1-4, with 9 bases that match TRBD1. CDR3 length: 14 amino acids. Germline CDR1 and CDR2: SQVTM and ANQGSEA. With 3 bases clipped from V and 6 bases from J, the junction kept 5 bases outside the gene matches. In DNA form, the CDR3 reads TGCAGCGTTGATCGGACAGGGGACCATGAAAAACTGTTTTTT. This translates into CSVDRTGDHEKLFF.

In its sample, this clonotype was seen a few times. This sequence joins TRBV29-1 and TRBJ1-1; D is possibly TRBD1 (5 bases). The CDR3 runs 12 residues. V dropped 6 bases and J dropped 6 bases, with 14 bases sitting between them. Germline V gene data show CDR1 as SQVTM and CDR2 as ANQGSEA. CDR3: CSVLEGSPEAFF. For the CDR3, the DNA is TGCAGCGTGCTGGAGGGGTCTCCTGAAGCTTTCTTT.

This clonotype has a count of ten or more. The V call is TRBV6-5, the J call TRBJ1-2; 7 positions match TRBD1. Germline V gene sequence: CDR1 MNHEY, CDR2 SVGAGI. The CDR3 is made up of 16 amino acids. Trimming cost V 2 bases and J 4 bases; bases outside gene matches: 10. The CDR3 DNA follows: TGTGCCAGCAGTTACCAAAGACAGGGAACACTCTATGGCTACACCTTC. Amino acid sequence: CASSYQRQGTLYGYTF.

This clonotype was counted between two and nine times. The gene calls are TRBV5-4 and TRBJ1-3; D unresolved. Germline V gene sequence: CDR1 SGHNT, CDR2 YYREEE (reference sequence). This CDR3 has 12 residues. V lost 0 bases and J 7 bases, leaving 5 bases between the germline ends. Written as DNA, the CDR3 is TGTGCCAGCAGCTTGGAAGGGAACACCATATATTTT. Encoded protein: CASSLEGNTIYF.

This clonotype was detected only a few times. The genes are TRBV6-5 and TRBJ2-4; 7 positions match TRBD2. V shed 0 bases and J 2 bases; nucleotides not matched to a gene: 4. The germline V gene encodes CDR1 MNHEY and CDR2 SVGAGI. This CDR3 spans 16 amino acids. CDR3 residues: CASSYSGGPTKNIQYF. CDR3 nucleotide sequence: TGTGCCAGCAGTTACTCGGGAGGGCCTACCAAAAACATTCAGTACTTC.

Points on this clonotype: A much larger clone sits a single nucleotide away, making a read error possible. The chain joins TRBV6-1 to TRBJ1-4, with TRBD1 matching over 9 bases. Germline CDR1 is MNHNS and CDR2 is SASEGT. The CDR3 spans 15 residues. The CDR3 sequence: CASSQTGGTNKKLFF. CDR3 bases: TGTGCCAGCAGTCAGACAGGGGGAACTAATAAAAAACTGTTTTTT.

The V gene is TRBV5-6, the J gene TRBJ2-7; no clear D gene. The CDR3 extends over 15 amino acids. CDR1 SGHDT and CDR2 YYEEEE come from the germline V gene. Deletions cut 2 bases from V and 1 base from J, with 13 bases between. CDR3 in amino acids: CASSLVPAHSYEQYF. In DNA form, the CDR3 reads TGTGCCAGCAGCTTAGTCCCTGCACATTCCTACGAGCAGTACTTC.

This chain connects TRBV29-1 to TRBJ1-4; a weak D match, TRBD1 (6 bases). The V end was cut by 5 bases, the J end by 2 bases, with 12 bases between. Germline assignment: CDR1 SQVTM and CDR2 ANQGSEA. This CDR3 comprises 14 residues. The CDR3 region has the DNA TGCAGCGTTTCAGGGGCCGTGACTAATGAAAAACTGTTTTTT. Amino acid sequence: CSVSGAVTNEKLFF.

This clonotype was detected ten times or more. The J gene is TRBJ1-1, the V gene TRBV20-1; the D is unclear. CDR1 is DFQATT, CDR2 SNEGSKA, per germline (reference sequence). This CDR3 is 15 amino acids long. V was cut by 6 bases and J by 0 bases, with 17 bases left in between. Here the CDR3 reads CSAPPVRTMNTEAFF. DNA of the CDR3: TGCAGTGCACCCCCAGTTCGGACCATGAACACTGAAGCTTTCTTT.

This clonotype was counted a few times. The chain combines TRBV5-1 with TRBJ2-2; D is uncertain. The V gene lost 1 base and the J gene lost 0 bases, with 7 bases spanning the gap. Per germline, CDR1 SGHRS and CDR2 YFSETQ. The CDR3 is made up of 15 amino acids. The CDR3 is CASSLRTSNTGELFF. As DNA, the CDR3 is TGCGCCAGCAGCTTGAGGACCTCGAACACCGGGGAGCTGTTTTTT.

The chain has TRBV12-3 or TRBV12-4 and TRBJ1-2; D not certain. Deletions cut 0 bases from V and 4 bases from J, with 3 bases between. CDR3 length: 12 residues. CDR3 nucleotide sequence: TGTGCCAGCAGTTTAGCTTTCTATGGCTACACCTTC. Translation: CASSLAFYGYTF.

V usage is TRBV5-1 and J usage is TRBJ1-2, with a possible D match to TRBD1 (6 bases). This CDR3 spans 13 amino acids. CDR1 and CDR2 from the germline V gene are SGHRS and YFSETQ. V shed 0 bases and J shed 6 bases, with 9 bases lying between them. DNA of the CDR3: TGCGCCAGCAGCTTGGCTACAGGGAATGGCTACACCTTC. It is translated as CASSLATGNGYTF. Together with reference TRBV5-1 and TRBJ1-2, the CDR3 gives the full variable domain: KAGVTQTPRYLIKTRGQQVTLSCSPISGHRSVSWYQQTPGQGLQFLFEYFSETQRNKGNFPGRFSGRQFSNSRSEMNVSTLELGDSALYLCASSLATGNGYTFGSGTRLTVV.

This clonotype has just a few counts. This chain links TRBV19 with TRBJ1-1; TRBD1 might be the D (6 bases). CDR3 length equals 14 residues. Germline V gene lookup returns CDR1 LNHDA and CDR2 SQIVND (reference sequence). V was trimmed by 2 bases and J by 5 bases, leaving 12 bases between them. CDR3 loop: CASSIKQGGTEAFF. The DNA of the CDR3 is TGTGCCAGTAGTATAAAACAAGGGGGGACTGAAGCTTTCTTT.

This chain connects TRBV7-9 to TRBJ1-1; D is unclear. Trimming cost V 5 bases and J 0 bases, with 13 bases left between them. This CDR3 is built from 15 residues. Germline V lookup: CDR1 SEHNR, CDR2 FQNEAQ (reference sequence). The CDR3 loop is CASSQPLGLNTEAFF. CDR3 DNA sequence: TGTGCCAGCAGCCAACCTCTGGGCCTGAACACTGAAGCTTTCTTT.